A single sample is the source of the 30 T cell receptor beta chains below, sequenced in a study of T cells after yellow fever vaccination. Each CDR3 protein gets one entry after TCRdb re-called the 5' RACE reads with MiXCR. The table records under 90,000 distinct CDR3 sequences, under 8% of them present only once. The specimen comprised CD8+ T cells sorted from PBMCs, sampled approximately 47 days after the first yellow fever vaccination. The receptors were gathered from a man between 18 and 35 years old who received the YFV17D yellow fever vaccine.

The chain couples TRBV29-1 to TRBJ1-1; the match to TRBD1 covers 9 bases. The CDR3 runs 12 residues. Germline CDR1 and CDR2: SQVTM and ANQGSEA. The ends lost 6 bases at V and 5 bases at J; junction bases unmatched: 4. The chain's CDR3 is CSVLTGGTEAFF. CDR3 DNA: TGCAGCGTCCTGACAGGGGGAACTGAAGCTTTCTTT.

This clonotype was seen repeatedly, ten times or more. The chain uses TRBV5-1 and TRBJ2-2, with 13 bases lining up with TRBD2. Germline V gene sequence: CDR1 SGHRS, CDR2 YFSETQ. J gave up 3 bases and V 4 bases, and 9 bases lay outside the gene matches. The CDR3 is made up of 18 amino acids. The CDR3 loop is CASSTRLAGGPHTGELFF. CDR3 DNA: TGCGCCAGCAGCACCCGACTAGCGGGGGGTCCCCACACCGGGGAGCTGTTTTTT.

This clonotype was recorded many times. This chain connects TRBV12-3 or TRBV12-4 to TRBJ2-7; possibly TRBD2 for D (7 bases). V gave up 1 base and J gave up 1 base, with 11 bases separating them. The CDR3 is made up of 15 amino acids. CDR3 sequence reads: CASSLGGGASYEQYF. CDR3 DNA: TGTGCCAGCAGTTTAGGGGGGGGGGCTTCCTACGAGCAGTACTTC.

On this clonotype itself: A read error may explain this, as a much larger clone is one base away. V usage is TRBV12-3 or TRBV12-4 and J usage is TRBJ1-2; the match to TRBD1 covers 8 bases. CDR3 length: 13 residues. V shed 5 bases and J 8 bases; nucleotides not matched to a gene: 7. The CDR3 region is CASSVTGDEGYTF. For the CDR3, the DNA is TGTGCCAGCAGTGTGACAGGGGATGAGGGCTACACCTTC.

This chain links TRBV27 with TRBJ1-5, with TRBD1 matching 8 bases. Per the germline V gene, CDR1 is MNHEY and CDR2 is SMNVEV (reference sequence). V gave up 4 bases and J gave up 10 bases; unmatched junction bases: 0. The CDR3 consists of 11 residues. In nucleotides, the CDR3 is TGTGCCAGCAGTTCAGGGGGCCCCCAGCATTTT. This codes for CASSSGGPQHF.

This clonotype has just a few counts. The chain has TRBV4-3 and TRBJ2-3; 8 bases fit TRBD2. The germline gives CDR1 LGHNA, CDR2 YSLEER. This CDR3 is built from 16 residues. After removal of 1 base from V and 2 bases from J, the junction contained 5 bases not matched to a gene. The CDR3 bases are TGCGCCAGCAGCCAAGCCCAGCGGGGGACCACAGATACGCAGTATTTT. It codes for CASSQAQRGTTDTQYF.

This clonotype showed up many times. The chain is built from TRBV30 and TRBJ2-7; TRBD1 or TRBD2 may be the D gene (5 bases each). Germline CDR1 reads GTSNPN; CDR2 reads SVGIG (reference sequence). The CDR3 spans 12 residues. V was shortened by 5 bases and J by 1 base, with 9 bases between the two germline ends. The CDR3 DNA reads as TGTGCCTGGGGGGACGGTTCCTACGAGCAGTACTTC. Its translation is CAWGDGSYEQYF.

This chain joins TRBV5-1 and TRBJ2-7, with TRBD1 matching 8 bases. The CDR3 totals 14 residues. Germline V lookup: CDR1 SGHRS, CDR2 YFSETQ. J lost 7 bases, V lost 4 bases, and 10 bases had no gene match. Here the CDR3 DNA reads TGCGCCAGCAGCCGCGAAAGGACAGGGCGGGAGCAGTACTTC. It yields the protein CASSRERTGREQYF.

This clonotype was seen once. V is TRBV9 and J is TRBJ2-3, with unresolved D. The CDR3 sequence is 16 residues long. Per the germline V gene, CDR1 is SGDLS and CDR2 is YYNGEE. Trimming left V 0 bases short and J 4 bases short, with 15 bases between. CDR3 in DNA: TGTGCCAGCAGCGTAGCTGGGCTAGGAGTGGCAGATACGCAGTATTTT. This gives the protein CASSVAGLGVADTQYF.

This clonotype was detected many times. The J gene is TRBJ1-5, the V gene TRBV20-1; weak D call: TRBD1 (6 bases). Trimming stripped 6 bases from V and 1 base from J, with 16 bases between. CDR3 length equals 15 residues. In germline, CDR1 is DFQATT, CDR2 SNEGSKA (reference sequence). CDR3 nucleotide sequence: TGCAGTGCCAACCACAGGGAGGGGAGCAATCAGCCCCAGCATTTT. It yields the protein CSANHREGSNQPQHF.

This clonotype was observed many times. This chain connects TRBV6-5 to TRBJ2-3; D may be TRBD2 (6 bases). CDR1 MNHEY and CDR2 SVGAGI come from the germline V gene. The V gene lost 2 bases and the J gene lost 0 bases, with 6 bases spanning the gap. The length of the CDR3 is 14 residues. CDR3 coding DNA: TGTGCCAGCAGTTACGCGGGAAGCACAGATACGCAGTATTTT. It translates to CASSYAGSTDTQYF.

In its sample, this clonotype was seen many times. CDR3 sequence (DNA): TGCAGCGTTGTTGGCAGCCAGATGACTGAAGCTTTCTTT. Protein sequence: CSVVGSQMTEAFF. V usage is TRBV29-1 and J usage is TRBJ1-1; D gene uncertain. The CDR3 totals 13 residues. V lost 4 bases and J 5 bases, leaving 14 bases between the germline ends. Per the germline V gene, CDR1 is SQVTM and CDR2 is ANQGSEA. The full variable domain, its missing parts supplied by reference TRBV29-1 and TRBJ1-1, is SAVISQKPSRDICQRGTSLTIQCQVDSQVTMMFWYRQQPGQSLTLIATANQGSEATYESGFVIDKFPISRPNLTFSTLTVSNMSPEDSSIYLCSVVGSQMTEAFFGQGTRLTVV.

This clonotype was seen a few times. This sequence may be a read error, since a much larger clone differs from it by one base. The chain combines TRBV4-3 with TRBJ1-3; D is possibly TRBD1 (5 bases). This CDR3 is built from 15 residues. Germline V CDR1 and CDR2: LGHNA, YSLEER. The CDR3 coding sequence is TGCGCCAGCAGCCAAGATGGGGCGGATGGAAACACCACATATTTT. This translates into CASSQDGADGNTTYF.

In this sample, this clonotype turned up a few times. This chain uses TRBV7-9 with TRBJ2-7; D unresolved. Germline V gives CDR1 SEHNR, CDR2 FQNEAQ (reference sequence). The CDR3 is 12 amino acids. V lost 4 bases and J 2 bases, leaving 6 bases between the germline ends. The CDR3 DNA reads as TGTGCCAGCAGCTCCACCGCCTACGAGCAGTACTTC. As protein: CASSSTAYEQYF.

This clonotype appeared many times. The chain recombines TRBV6-5 with TRBJ1-3; TRBD1 matches 8 bases. CDR1 MNHEY and CDR2 SVGAGI come from the germline V gene. CDR3 length: 14 amino acids. The V segment lost 5 bases and the J segment 4 bases; nucleotides outside the gene matches: 4. CDR3 bases: TGTGCCAGCAGTCAGGGGGCGGAAGGAAACACCATATATTTT. Its translation is CASSQGAEGNTIYF.

This clonotype appeared a few times. This chain links TRBV11-1 with TRBJ2-2; D might be TRBD1 (6 bases). The germline CDR1 and CDR2 sequences are SGHAT and FQDESV (reference sequence). The CDR3 spans 20 residues. V gave up 4 bases and J gave up 1 base, with 25 bases separating them. DNA of the CDR3: TGTGCCAGCAGCTCACTTGTAGGGCCGTCGGGACACCTGAACACCGGGGAGCTGTTTTTT. Translation gives CASSSLVGPSGHLNTGELFF.

The sample holds many counts of this clonotype. V usage is TRBV6-2 or TRBV6-3 and J usage is TRBJ2-5; 8 bases align to TRBD2. Trimming cost V 2 bases and J 1 base; bases outside gene matches: 3. CDR3 length: 15 amino acids. The V gene's germline CDR1 is MNHEY and CDR2 SVGEGT. CDR3: CASSYTSGGQETQYF. The CDR3 DNA follows: TGTGCCAGCAGTTACACAAGCGGGGGCCAAGAGACCCAGTACTTC.

CDR3 DNA: TGCAGCGCTGGGACGCCCACCGGGGAGCTGTTTTTT. This translates into CSAGTPTGELFF. This chain connects TRBV29-1 to TRBJ2-2; D may be TRBD1 or TRBD2 (5 bases each). The V gene lost 7 bases and the J gene lost 4 bases, with 10 bases spanning the gap. This CDR3 is built from 12 residues. Germline CDR1 is SQVTM and CDR2 is ANQGSEA.

This clonotype was recorded many times. The rearrangement uses TRBV12-3 or TRBV12-4 and TRBJ2-1, with D perhaps TRBD2 (6 bases). Trimming cost V 5 bases and J 0 bases, with 11 bases left between them. The CDR3 totals 15 residues. The CDR3 here is CASSPAGPSYNEQFF. The CDR3, as DNA: TGTGCCAGCAGTCCCGCGGGGCCCTCCTACAATGAGCAGTTCTTC.

This clonotype was detected ten times or more. V usage is TRBV18 and J usage is TRBJ2-1, with D unresolved. Trimming took 2 bases from V and 8 from J, leaving 7 bases between them. The CDR3 covers 12 residues. Germline CDR1 KGHSH, CDR2 LQKENI. The CDR3 protein is CASSPGSHEQFF. The CDR3 DNA reads as TGTGCCAGCTCACCAGGATCTCATGAGCAGTTCTTC.

This clonotype was recorded a few times. The V and J genes are TRBV5-6 and TRBJ1-1; no clear D gene. The CDR3 consists of 13 residues. From germline, CDR1 is SGHDT and CDR2 YYEEEE. V shed 5 bases and J shed 4 bases, with 12 bases lying between them. The CDR3 sequence: CASSPDRLTEAFF. CDR3 coding DNA: TGTGCCAGCAGTCCGGACCGACTCACTGAAGCTTTCTTT.

In this sample, this clonotype turned up many times. The V call is TRBV27, the J call TRBJ1-2, with D perhaps matching TRBD1 (5 bases). V was trimmed by 6 bases and J by 7 bases, leaving 9 bases between them. The CDR3 is 11 residues long. Germline loops: CDR1 MNHEY, CDR2 SMNVEV (reference sequence). As DNA, the CDR3 is TGTGCCAGCAGCCCAGGGTTTGGCTACACCTTC. It codes for CASSPGFGYTF.

The chain carries TRBV28 and TRBJ2-3, with a tentative D call TRBD1 (5 bases). The length of the CDR3 is 12 residues. Trimming took 6 bases from V and 2 from J, leaving 6 bases between them. Germline V CDR1 and CDR2: MDHEN, SYDVKM. DNA for the CDR3: TGTGCCAGCAGGGGGCCCACAGATACGCAGTATTTT. Its protein product is CASRGPTDTQYF.

This clonotype came up a few times. The V call is TRBV27, the J call TRBJ2-7; D uncertain. V shed 0 bases and J shed 5 bases, with 8 bases lying between them. The V gene's germline CDR1 is MNHEY and CDR2 SMNVEV (reference sequence). CDR3 size: 13 residues. The CDR3 region has the DNA TGTGCCAGCAGTTTATCGGGGAATAACGAGCAGTACTTC. Protein sequence: CASSLSGNNEQYF.

This clonotype was observed at least ten times. The DNA of the CDR3 is TGTGCCAGCAGGGAGACAGATACGCAGTATTTT. Its protein product is CASRETDTQYF. V is TRBV4-2 and J is TRBJ2-3, with D uncertain. Trimming removed 6 bases from V and 3 bases from J, with 4 bases in between. Germline V CDR1 and CDR2: LGHNA, YNFKEQ. This CDR3 has 11 residues.

The table lists this clonotype with many counts. The chain employs TRBV21-1 and TRBJ2-5; TRBD2 is taken as the D call from the table, unchecked against the DNA. TRBV21-1 corresponds to a pseudogene. The CDR3 totals 11 residues. CDR3 amino acids: CASNVTSGVNF. The CDR3 nucleotides read TGTGCCAGCAACGTAACTAGCGGGGTTAACTTC.

This clonotype showed up many times. V is TRBV27 and J is TRBJ2-1, with 7 bases that match TRBD2. CDR3 length: 16 residues. The trim removed 1 base at V and 6 bases at J, leaving 9 bases unmatched. Germline V gene sequence: CDR1 MNHEY, CDR2 SMNVEV (reference sequence). CDR3: CASSLWTRGNSNEQFF. DNA of the CDR3: TGTGCCAGCAGTTTATGGACTAGAGGGAATTCCAATGAGCAGTTCTTC.

There are a few counts of this clonotype. The V and J genes are TRBV7-2 and TRBJ1-2; D is uncertain. V was pared by 1 base and J by 4 bases, with 10 bases between. The CDR3 has 14 residues. Germline CDR1 SGHTA, CDR2 FQGNSA. The CDR3 sequence is CASSLDLSRYGYTF. The CDR3, as DNA: TGTGCCAGCAGCTTAGACTTATCACGCTATGGCTACACCTTC. Together with reference TRBV7-2 and TRBJ1-2, the CDR3 gives the full variable domain: GAGVSQSPSNKVTEKGKDVELRCDPISGHTALYWYRQSLGQGLEFLIYFQGNSAPDKSGLPSDRFSAERTGGSVSTLTIQRTQQEDSAVYLCASSLDLSRYGYTFGSGTRLTVV.

The table lists this clonotype with a few counts. The chain has TRBV9 and TRBJ2-5; 12 bases are a match to TRBD2. Germline loops: CDR1 SGDLS, CDR2 YYNGEE. The CDR3 runs 16 residues. J gave up 5 bases and V 0 bases, and 5 bases lay outside the gene matches. CDR3 region: CASSVVGLAGKETQYF. The CDR3, as DNA: TGTGCCAGCAGCGTAGTTGGACTAGCGGGGAAGGAGACCCAGTACTTC.

This clonotype was recorded many times. This chain's CDR3 is CASSVAVGGTLDIQYF. The DNA of the CDR3 is TGTGCCAGCAGCGTAGCGGTAGGAGGGACCCTAGACATTCAGTACTTC. The rearrangement links TRBV9 to TRBJ2-4; tentatively, D is TRBD2 (6 bases). The CDR3 has 16 amino acids. V lost 0 bases and J 8 bases, leaving 18 bases between the germline ends. CDR1 and CDR2 (germline): SGDLS, YYNGEE.